The rows below give T cell receptor beta chains drawn from one sample of a study of T-cell memory formation after mild COVID-19. TCRdb re-called the 5' RACE reads with MiXCR, one entry per CDR3 protein. The sample includes some 320,000 distinct CDR3 sequences, around an eighth of them seen just once. The sequenced sample was PBMCs or a T cell subset sorted from them (not recorded which). These receptors were obtained from a young man who had mild COVID-19 (a few samples of this study predate the infection). Cell type and time point are not known. CDR3s include the opening cysteine and the closing phenylalanine or tryptophan. D genes are given only for firm matches. Expanded clones get a size class; other rows say once, few or many, or leave the size out.

CDR3: CSGDRAETQYF
DNA: TGCAGCGGGGACCGTGCGGAGACCCAGTACTTC
V: TRBV20-1
J: TRBJ2-5
D: -
size: -

CDR3: CATSDLGTLRPEAFF
DNA: TGTGCCACCAGTGATTTGGGCACACTCAGGCCTGAAGCTTTCTTT
V: TRBV24-1
J: TRBJ1-1
D: -
size: -

CDR3: CASTTQGVAGMHQYF
DNA: TGTGCCAGCACCACCCAGGGAGTAGCGGGCATGCATCAGTATTTT
V: TRBV7-2
J: TRBJ2-3
D: TRBD2
size: -

CDR3: CASSIPGNYGYTF
DNA: TGTGCCAGTAGTATCCCGGGGAACTATGGCTACACCTTC
V: TRBV19
J: TRBJ1-2
D: -
size: few

CDR3: CAWSVLGLGELFF
DNA: TGTGCCTGGAGTGTACTGGGATTGGGGGAGCTGTTTTTT
V: TRBV30
J: TRBJ2-2
D: -
size: -

CDR3: CASSYSTAGAYGYTF
DNA: TGTGCCAGCAGTTACTCGACGGCCGGGGCCTATGGCTACACCTTC
V: TRBV6-5
J: TRBJ1-2
D: -
size: -

CDR3: CASSLGSGVAYEQYF
DNA: TGTGCCAGCAGCTTAGGTAGCGGGGTAGCCTACGAGCAGTACTTC
V: TRBV7-2
J: TRBJ2-7
D: TRBD2
size: few

CDR3: CASSFNWGPHEQYF
DNA: TGTGCCAGCAGCTTCAACTGGGGACCCCACGAGCAGTACTTC
V: TRBV11-2
J: TRBJ2-7
D: -
size: -

CDR3: CASSPAPRGYNYGYTF
DNA: TGTGCCAGCAGTCCGGCCCCCAGGGGTTATAACTATGGCTACACCTTC
V: TRBV27
J: TRBJ1-2
D: -
size: -

CDR3: CASRPSGGNQPQHF
DNA: TGTGCCAGCAGACCGTCGGGGGGCAATCAGCCCCAGCATTTT
V: TRBV12-3/TRBV12-4
J: TRBJ1-5
D: -
size: few

CDR3: CASSTEGREQFF
DNA: TGTGCCAGTAGTACAGAGGGCCGTGAGCAGTTCTTC
V: TRBV19
J: TRBJ2-1
D: -
size: few

CDR3: CASTRDRVGSNQPQHF
DNA: TGTGCCAGCACCCGGGACAGGGTTGGTAGCAATCAGCCCCAGCATTTT
V: TRBV6-1
J: TRBJ1-5
D: TRBD1
size: many

CDR3: CASSPAGTGGANGYTF
DNA: TGTGCCAGCAGTCCCGCCGGGACAGGGGGCGCAAATGGCTACACCTTC
V: TRBV27
J: TRBJ1-2
D: TRBD1
size: few

CDR3: CASSFLASTGELFF
DNA: TGTGCCAGCAGCTTTTTAGCGTCCACCGGGGAGCTGTTTTTT
V: TRBV7-3
J: TRBJ2-2
D: -
size: many

CDR3: CASSLVAGSYNEQFF
DNA: TGTGCCAGCAGCTTAGTAGCGGGGAGCTACAATGAGCAGTTCTTC
V: TRBV11-3
J: TRBJ2-1
D: TRBD2
size: many

CDR3: CASSLRGGARNTQYF
DNA: TGTGCCAGCAGCTTACGAGGGGGGGCAAGAAATACGCAGTATTTT
V: TRBV7-9
J: TRBJ2-3
D: -
size: few

CDR3: CASSPGRVYGYTF
DNA: TGTGCCAGCAGCCCAGGGAGGGTGTATGGCTACACCTTC
V: TRBV7-9
J: TRBJ1-2
D: -
size: -

CDR3: CASSYQGLAGGYNEQFF
DNA: TGTGCCAGCAGTTACCAAGGACTAGCGGGGGGCTACAATGAGCAGTTCTTC
V: TRBV3-1
J: TRBJ2-1
D: TRBD2
size: -

CDR3: CASSLDPAGGGQETQYF
DNA: TGTGCCAGCAGCTTAGATCCAGCGGGGGGGGGACAAGAGACCCAGTACTTC
V: TRBV7-6
J: TRBJ2-5
D: TRBD2
size: few

CDR3: CASSQWGGPRPETQYF
DNA: TGTGCCAGCAGCCAATGGGGAGGTCCCAGGCCAGAGACCCAGTACTTC
V: TRBV4-2
J: TRBJ2-5
D: -
size: -

CDR3: CASSDNRDGYTF
DNA: TGTGCCAGCAGTGATAACAGGGATGGCTACACCTTC
V: TRBV6-6
J: TRBJ1-2
D: -
size: few

CDR3: CASSTRTGNTEAFF
DNA: TGTGCCAGCAGCACGCGGACAGGGAACACTGAAGCTTTCTTT
V: TRBV9
J: TRBJ1-1
D: TRBD1
size: few

CDR3: CASSRREGAGEKLFF
DNA: TGCGCCAGCAGCCGGCGCGAGGGGGCAGGAGAAAAACTGTTTTTT
V: TRBV5-1
J: TRBJ1-4
D: TRBD1
size: -

CDR3: CASSRDRGRELFF
DNA: TGTGCCAGCAGCCGGGACAGGGGAAGGGAGCTGTTTTTT
V: TRBV7-8
J: TRBJ2-2
D: TRBD1
size: -

CDR3: CSVARGSGDTQYF
DNA: TGCAGCGTTGCAAGAGGGAGTGGAGATACGCAGTATTTT
V: TRBV29-1
J: TRBJ2-3
D: -
size: many

CDR3: CASSSGGNNQPQHF
DNA: TGTGCCAGCAGCTCAGGAGGGAACAATCAGCCCCAGCATTTT
V: TRBV7-9
J: TRBJ1-5
D: -
size: -

CDR3: CASTSPGHLEGEQYF
DNA: TGTGCCAGCACCAGTCCGGGACATTTGGAGGGGGAGCAGTACTTC
V: TRBV7-8
J: TRBJ2-7
D: -
size: -

CDR3: CASRKRGFGTDTQYF
DNA: TGTGCCAGCAGGAAACGGGGGTTCGGGACAGATACGCAGTATTTT
V: TRBV12-3/TRBV12-4
J: TRBJ2-3
D: -
size: few